Presented here are 16 T cell receptor beta chains from one specimen sequenced in a study of T cell responses to AZD1222 COVID-19 vaccine. Data came from immunoSEQ multiplex PCR; TCRdb stores just in-frame clones and leaves some out. The table shows about 130,000 clones, with over 85% occurring only once. The source was peripheral blood, collected on day 0 of AZD1222 vaccination. The source is an adult in good health.

The chain is built from TRBV6-1 and TRBJ1-4, with 8 bases identical to TRBD1. CDR1 and CDR2 from the germline V gene are MNHNS and SASEGT. Losses at the gene ends were 4 bases for V and 7 bases for J; bases not matched to a gene: 11. The CDR3 loop spans 16 amino acids. CDR3 region: CASSGGGQVAREKLFF. The CDR3 DNA is TGTGCCAGCAGTGGGGGGGGACAGGTGGCGCGTGAAAAACTGTTTTTT.

This chain links TRBV24-1 with TRBJ1-5; D unclear. From germline, CDR1 is KGHDR and CDR2 SFDVKD. There are 12 residues in the CDR3. V lost 3 bases and J lost 10, with 9 bases in between. CDR3 DNA sequence: TGTGCCACCAGTGATACGCTGGGACCCCAGCATTTT. The encoded protein is CATSDTLGPQHF.

The chain links TRBV7-2 to TRBJ2-1; the D gene is possibly TRBD1 (7 bases). The V and J ends lost 1 base and 15 bases respectively, with 31 bases between them. The germline gives CDR1 SGHTA, CDR2 FQGNSA. This CDR3 comprises 18 residues. The CDR3 DNA is TGTGCCAGCAGCTTAGACGTAGAGGGGGCCTCCGTGGGGGGCGCTCTGTTCTTC. It is translated as CASSLDVEGASVGGALFF.

The chain joins TRBV19 to TRBJ1-6; D is possibly TRBD1 (5 bases). CDR3 size: 16 residues. Trimming cost V 5 bases and J 3 bases, with 14 bases left between them. Germline V gives CDR1 LNHDA, CDR2 SQIVND (reference sequence). For the CDR3, the DNA is TGTGCCAGTAGTCCTCGAGCGGACAACTATAATTCACCCCTCCACTTT. Protein sequence: CASSPRADNYNSPLHF. The variable domain in full, with the rest retrieved from reference TRBV19 and TRBJ1-6, is DGGITQSPKYLFRKEGQNVTLSCEQNLNHDAMYWYRQDPGQGLRLIYYSQIVNDFQKGDIAEGYSVSREKKESFPLTVTSAQKNPTAFYLCASSPRADNYNSPLHFGNGTRLTVT.

The chain joins TRBV5-1 to TRBJ1-5, with D possibly matching TRBD1 (5 bases). Trimming took 3 bases from V and 4 from J, leaving 17 bases between them. Germline V CDR1 and CDR2: SGHRS, YFSETQ. The CDR3 is 16 residues long. The CDR3 loop is CASSWGGDGTNQPQHF. The CDR3 nucleotides are TGCGCCAGCAGCTGGGGCGGGGATGGGACTAATCAGCCCCAGCATTTT.

This clone has a single count. The rearrangement uses TRBV5-1 and TRBJ2-5, with D perhaps matching TRBD2 (6 bases). The V and J ends lost 0 bases and 1 base respectively, with 16 bases between them. The CDR3 has 17 amino acids. Per the germline V gene, CDR1 is SGHRS and CDR2 is YFSETQ. In nucleotides, the CDR3 is TGCGCCAGCAGCTTGGGACCCCTTCGGAGGGGCCAAGAGACCCAGTACTTC. Its protein product is CASSLGPLRRGQETQYF.

This rearrangement joins TRBV19 to TRBJ1-2; the D is unclear. Germline assignment: CDR1 LNHDA and CDR2 SQIVND (reference sequence). This CDR3 spans 17 amino acids. The V end lost 4 bases, the J end lost 1 base, and 19 bases lay between the germline ends. The chain's CDR3 is CASSTKPTRWGNYGYTF. The DNA for the CDR3 is TGTGCCAGTAGTACAAAACCCACTCGCTGGGGTAACTATGGCTACACCTTC.

This rearrangement joins TRBV6-5 to TRBJ1-4; D not resolved. The V and J ends lost 2 bases and 7 bases respectively, with 14 bases between them. The CDR3 has 15 amino acids. The germline V gene has CDR1 MNHEY and CDR2 SVGAGI. CDR3 in amino acids: CASSYVSLRREKLFF. CDR3 DNA sequence: TGTGCCAGCAGTTACGTGAGTCTTCGCCGTGAAAAACTGTTTTTT.

The rearrangement uses TRBV6-5 and TRBJ1-1; perhaps TRBD1 as D (6 bases). Germline CDR1 is MNHEY and CDR2 is SVGAGI. This CDR3 contains 15 residues. Deletions cut 8 bases from V and 5 bases from J, with 21 bases between. The CDR3 region has the DNA TGTGCCAGCCAGAGAGGGGGAGGGAAAGGTACTGAAGCTTTCTTT. Its translation: CASQRGGGKGTEAFF.

The chain is built from TRBV9 and TRBJ1-6; the match to TRBD1 covers 9 bases. The CDR3 contains 14 residues. Germline CDR1 SGDLS, CDR2 YYNGEE. Trimming removed 3 bases from V and 7 bases from J; junction bases left unmatched: 2. CDR3: CASSGGQGNSPLHF. DNA for the CDR3: TGTGCCAGCAGCGGGGGACAGGGAAATTCACCCCTCCACTTT.

The chain recombines TRBV9 with TRBJ2-1; maybe TRBD2 (5 bases). CDR1 and CDR2 from the germline V gene are SGDLS and YYNGEE. V was shortened by 4 bases and J by 3 bases, with 11 bases between the two germline ends. The CDR3 extends over 14 amino acids. As DNA, the CDR3 is TGTGCCAGCAGCCTCGGCGGGCACTACAATGAGCAGTTCTTC. This gives the protein CASSLGGHYNEQFF.

The chain uses TRBV7-2 and TRBJ1-2; 10 nucleotides agree with TRBD1. Germline V CDR1 and CDR2: SGHTA, FQGNSA. This CDR3 is built from 13 residues. With 3 bases clipped from V and 6 bases from J, the junction kept 1 base outside the gene matches. CDR3 loop: CASSLTGGDGYTF. The CDR3 nucleotides are TGTGCCAGCAGCTTGACAGGGGGCGATGGCTACACCTTC. Full variable domain (remainder filled in from reference TRBV7-2 and TRBJ1-2): GAGVSQSPSNKVTEKGKDVELRCDPISGHTALYWYRQSLGQGLEFLIYFQGNSAPDKSGLPSDRFSAERTGGSVSTLTIQRTQQEDSAVYLCASSLTGGDGYTFGSGTRLTVV.

V usage is TRBV6-1 and J usage is TRBJ2-4; D gene uncertain. The CDR3 totals 15 residues. Germline CDR1 MNHNS, CDR2 SASEGT. Trimming cost V 3 bases and J 0 bases, with 9 bases left between them. This CDR3 reads CASSDSRVAKNIQYF. CDR3 in DNA: TGTGCCAGCAGTGATTCCCGGGTAGCCAAAAACATTCAGTACTTC.

The chain combines TRBV15 with TRBJ2-3; D may correspond to TRBD1 or TRBD2 (5 bases each). CDR1 is LNHNV, CDR2 YYDKDF, per germline (reference sequence). V was trimmed by 1 base and J by 2 bases, leaving 10 bases between them. The CDR3 runs 15 residues. CDR3 region: CATSRGGRNTDTQYF. Here the CDR3 DNA reads TGTGCCACCAGCAGAGGGGGACGAAACACAGATACGCAGTATTTT.

The chain's CDR3 is CASSLAGQLYEQYF. The CDR3, as DNA: TGTGCCAGCTCCCTCGCGGGACAGCTATACGAGCAGTACTTC. The V call is TRBV18, the J call TRBJ2-7; weak D call: TRBD1 (7 bases). Germline CDR1 reads KGHSH; CDR2 reads LQKENI. The CDR3 is 14 residues long. Trimming shortened V by 6 bases and J by 4 bases, and 16 bases separated the two germline ends.

On this clone: The same CDR3 is also encoded by other DNA sequences in this sample. The chain recombines TRBV28 with TRBJ1-2, with D possibly matching TRBD1 (5 bases). The germline gives CDR1 MDHEN, CDR2 SYDVKM. Trimming left V 3 bases short and J 7 bases short, with 6 bases between. CDR3 length: 11 residues. CDR3 sequence reads: CASSLGGGYTF. The DNA of the CDR3 is TGTGCCAGCAGTTTGGGGGGTGGCTACACCTTC.